Given below is one T cell receptor (beta chain) in context. This entry comes from a study of technical replicates of blood from several donors. Deletions cut 6 bases from V and 5 bases from J, with 14 bases between. Germline V gene data show CDR1 as SQVTM and CDR2 as ANQGSEA. The CDR3 contains 12 residues. Using immunoSEQ multiplex PCR, the repertoire was profiled, and TCRdb retains in-frame clones only, with some absent. The table includes about 81,000 clones, about 97% detected once. Sequenced: T cells isolated from PBMCs. This rearrangement joins TRBV29-1 to TRBJ2-7, with D possibly being TRBD1 (6 bases). The TCR originated in a human donor in good health. The DNA for the CDR3 is TGCAGCGTCCAAGGGCAGGGGCACGAGCAGTACTTC. Residues: CSVQGQGHEQYF.